These 14 T cell receptor beta chains were sequenced from one sample in a study of T cells in Graves' hyperthyroidism and ophthalmopathy. Amplified regions were TCR beta CDR3 sequences from RNA transcripts. During a first-round RT-PCR of the TCR CDR3, the HTBI primer set was used. A single record per CDR3 protein comes from TCRdb applying MiXCR to the multiplex PCR reads. The data show 500,000 to 800,000 distinct CDR3 sequences, about 14% seen once. The sample taken for sequencing was blood. Receptor source: a woman aged 45-59 years with Graves' ophthalmopathy.

The chain recombines TRBV29-1 with TRBJ1-1, with D possibly being TRBD1 (6 bases). The CDR3 consists of 14 residues. The V and J ends lost 5 bases and 4 bases respectively, with 17 bases between them. Germline-derived CDR1 and CDR2 are SQVTM and ANQGSEA. DNA for the CDR3: TGCAGCGTTAGTTACACACAGGGCAGCACTGAAGCTTTCTTT. Its protein is CSVSYTQGSTEAFF.

This clonotype appeared a few times. V and J are TRBV20-1 and TRBJ2-1; either TRBD1 or TRBD2 may supply D (5 bases each). Germline CDR1 reads DFQATT; CDR2 reads SNEGSKA (reference sequence). V was cut by 3 bases and J by 0 bases, with 18 bases left in between. This CDR3 is 17 amino acids long. The CDR3: CSARKTPEGSSYNEQFF. DNA for the CDR3: TGCAGTGCTAGGAAGACACCCGAGGGGAGCTCCTACAATGAGCAGTTCTTC.

There are many counts of this clonotype. The chain recombines TRBV11-2 with TRBJ2-1; 9 bases are shared with TRBD2. This CDR3 spans 17 amino acids. Germline lookup yields CDR1 SGHAT and CDR2 FQNNGV. After removal of 0 bases from V and 7 bases from J, the junction contained 10 bases not matched to a gene. CDR3 in DNA: TGTGCCAGCAGCTTAGATCCTTTCGGCGGGAGGGAAAATGAGCAGTTCTTC. It is translated as CASSLDPFGGRENEQFF.

The chain joins TRBV6-1 to TRBJ2-6; 11 bases are a match to TRBD1. Germline-derived CDR1 and CDR2 are MNHNS and SASEGT. The CDR3 covers 18 residues. V gave up 7 bases and J gave up 4 bases; unmatched junction bases: 12. The DNA for the CDR3 is TGTGCCAGCACCCCGGGGGACAGGGGGAGATACGGGGCCAACGTCCTGACTTTC. It codes for CASTPGDRGRYGANVLTF.

This clonotype was picked up many times. The chain combines TRBV5-1 with TRBJ1-4; TRBD1 matches at 7 bases. Germline V gives CDR1 SGHRS, CDR2 YFSETQ. This CDR3 region has 15 residues. Trimming took 2 bases from V and 4 from J; bases not matched to a gene: 5. In DNA, the CDR3 is TGCGCCAGCAGCTTAGAGGGACAGCATAATGAAAAACTGTTTTTT. Translation: CASSLEGQHNEKLFF.

In this sample, this clonotype turned up many times. V gene TRBV5-6 combines with J gene TRBJ1-2; 8 bases align to TRBD1. The CDR3 spans 14 residues. Losses at the gene ends were 4 bases for V and 3 bases for J; bases not matched to a gene: 5. The germline CDR1 and CDR2 sequences are SGHDT and YYEEEE. The CDR3 here is CASSTGQVHYGYTF. In nucleotides, the CDR3 is TGTGCCAGCAGCACGGGACAGGTCCACTATGGCTACACCTTC.

The chain recombines TRBV2 with TRBJ2-7; the D gene is possibly TRBD1 (5 bases). The CDR3 covers 14 residues. V was cut by 6 bases and J by 5 bases, with 17 bases left in between. Germline loops: CDR1 SNHLY, CDR2 FYNNEI. CDR3 region: CASSMGQGDDEQYF. As DNA, the CDR3 is TGTGCCAGCAGCATGGGGCAGGGTGACGACGAGCAGTACTTC.

The gene calls are TRBV28 and TRBJ1-1; D is uncertain. V was cut by 7 bases and J by 3 bases, with 9 bases left in between. CDR3 length: 12 amino acids. Looked up from germline, CDR1 is MDHEN and CDR2 is SYDVKM. CDR3 sequence: CASKSGDTEAFF. CDR3 bases: TGTGCCAGCAAGTCGGGCGACACTGAAGCTTTCTTT. The whole variable domain, filled in from reference TRBV28 and TRBJ1-1, reads DVKVTQSSRYLVKRTGEKVFLECVQDMDHENMFWYRQDPGLGLRLIYFSYDVKMKEKGDIPEGYSVSREKKERFSLILESASTNQTSMYLCASKSGDTEAFFGQGTRLTVV.

There are many counts of this clonotype. The V gene is TRBV3-1, the J gene TRBJ2-7, with a weak D call TRBD1 (5 bases). Germline V CDR1 and CDR2: LGHDT, YNNKEL (reference sequence). Trimming stripped 2 bases from V and 2 bases from J, with 10 bases between. The CDR3 extends over 14 amino acids. The CDR3 loop reads CASSQPTAPYEQYF. The CDR3 nucleotides read TGTGCCAGCAGCCAACCGACAGCGCCCTACGAGCAGTACTTC.

This clonotype occurred many times. This chain connects TRBV28 to TRBJ2-7, with TRBD1 matching 10 bases. With 3 bases clipped from V and 6 bases from J, the junction kept 8 bases outside the gene matches. CDR1 and CDR2 (germline): MDHEN, SYDVKM. CDR3 length equals 15 residues. The CDR3 DNA sequence: TGTGCCAGCAGTTTTTCAGGGACAGGGGTCTTCGAGCAGTACTTC. It translates to CASSFSGTGVFEQYF. The full variable domain, rest sourced from reference TRBV28 and TRBJ2-7, is DVKVTQSSRYLVKRTGEKVFLECVQDMDHENMFWYRQDPGLGLRLIYFSYDVKMKEKGDIPEGYSVSREKKERFSLILESASTNQTSMYLCASSFSGTGVFEQYFGPGTRLTVT.

This clonotype has a count of ten or more. The V gene is TRBV7-2, the J gene TRBJ2-5, with D perhaps matching TRBD1 or TRBD2 (6 bases each). V shed 5 bases and J shed 6 bases, with 16 bases lying between them. Germline CDR1 reads SGHTA; CDR2 reads FQGNSA. The CDR3 is made up of 14 amino acids. The CDR3 region is CASSLSGGIKTQYF. The CDR3 nucleotides are TGTGCCAGCAGCCTGTCCGGGGGCATTAAGACCCAGTACTTC. The full variable domain, rest sourced from reference TRBV7-2 and TRBJ2-5, is GAGVSQSPSNKVTEKGKDVELRCDPISGHTALYWYRQSLGQGLEFLIYFQGNSAPDKSGLPSDRFSAERTGGSVSTLTIQRTQQEDSAVYLCASSLSGGIKTQYFGPGTRLLVL.

This chain uses TRBV9 with TRBJ2-2; D may be TRBD1 (6 bases). V gave up 1 base and J gave up 7 bases, with 11 bases separating them. Per germline, CDR1 SGDLS and CDR2 YYNGEE. The CDR3 spans 14 residues. The CDR3 DNA is TGTGCCAGCAGCGTACAGGGGATTGACGGGGAGCTGTTTTTT. Protein product: CASSVQGIDGELFF.

In this sample, this clonotype turned up many times. The chain combines TRBV12-3 or TRBV12-4 with TRBJ1-1; no definite D call. The CDR3 runs 13 residues. With 1 base removed from V and 5 bases from J, the gap between germline ends came to 8 bases. The CDR3 here is CASSLGVGTEAFF. The CDR3 DNA reads TGTGCCAGCAGTTTAGGTGTGGGGACTGAAGCTTTCTTT.

This clonotype was found many times. This chain joins TRBV20-1 and TRBJ2-7, with 9 bases aligning to TRBD1. V dropped 4 bases and J dropped 4; count of bases not matched to a gene: 5. CDR3 length: 13 amino acids. Germline CDR1 and CDR2: DFQATT and SNEGSKA (reference sequence). CDR3 loop: CSATNRGRYEQYF. The CDR3 nucleotides are TGCAGTGCTACGAACAGGGGGCGATACGAGCAGTACTTC.